The 15 T cell receptor beta chains given below trace back to one sample, sequenced in a study of blood T cells in healthy people across ages. It was with a sample-barcoded 5' primer and a J-beta primer mix that a second PCR of about 7 to 12 cycles was run. MiXCR, applied by TCRdb to the 5' RACE reads, yields one record per CDR3 protein. This table holds 550,000 to 650,000 distinct CDR3 sequences, about 30% found once. Sequenced: blood. These receptors were obtained from a woman aged 80 or over in good health.

This clonotype was seen once. This rearrangement joins TRBV7-2 to TRBJ2-4; D is perhaps TRBD2 (6 bases). Deletions cut 1 base from V and 5 bases from J, with 12 bases between. The CDR3 contains 15 residues. From germline, CDR1 is SGHTA and CDR2 FQGNSA. As DNA, the CDR3 is TGTGCCAGCAGCTTAGACGGGGGAATCCAAAACATTCAGTACTTC. It translates to CASSLDGGIQNIQYF.

This clonotype appeared a few times. The genes are TRBV3-1 and TRBJ1-4, with 9 bases lining up with TRBD1. This CDR3 region has 15 residues. Per germline, CDR1 LGHDT and CDR2 YNNKEL (reference sequence). Germline trimming cut 4 bases from V and 8 bases from J; bases unmatched to any gene: 8. CDR3 protein: CASSPTGGMGEKLFF. The CDR3 bases are TGTGCCAGCAGCCCCACAGGGGGCATGGGGGAAAAACTGTTTTTT.

This clonotype came up a few times. This may arise from a read error, as a much more abundant clone is one base away. The chain carries TRBV7-9 and TRBJ1-1; maybe TRBD1 (5 bases). Germline V gives CDR1 SEHNR, CDR2 FQNEAQ (reference sequence). V gave up 5 bases and J gave up 3 bases, with 16 bases separating them. This CDR3 has 15 amino acids. The CDR3 loop is CASSLRSGGDTEAFF. The CDR3 DNA follows: TGTGCCAGCAGCCTACGGTCTGGAGGGGACACTGAAGCTTTCTTT.

With respect to this clonotype: This may arise from a read error, as a much more abundant clone is one base away. This chain links TRBV5-1 with TRBJ1-2; 7 nucleotides align to TRBD1. Per the germline V gene, CDR1 is SGHRS and CDR2 is YFSETQ. The CDR3 sequence is 14 residues long. The CDR3 DNA is TGCGCCAGCAGCCCAACAGGGGCGGACTATGGCTCCACCTTC. Translating gives CASSPTGADYGSTF. The entire variable domain, with the rest obtained from reference TRBV5-1 and TRBJ1-2, is as follows: KAGVTQTPRYLIKTRGQQVTLSCSPISGHRSVSWYQQTPGQGLQFLFEYFSETQRNKGNFPGRFSGRQFSNSRSEMNVSTLELGDSALYLCASSPTGADYGSTFGSGTRLTVV.

CDR3 nucleotide sequence: TGTGCCAGCAGCCAGGAGGGCGGGCTGAGGACCTACAAGCAGTACTTC. Translating it yields CASSQEGGLRTYKQYF. This rearrangement joins TRBV7-2 to TRBJ2-4; D perhaps matches TRBD2 (6 bases). CDR1 SGHTA and CDR2 FQGNSA come from the germline V gene. The CDR3 spans 16 residues. V was shortened by 5 bases and J by 13 bases, with 27 bases between the two germline ends.

Details on this clonotype: Compared with germline, one end of the junction differs, possibly owing to a read error. V is TRBV7-9 and J is TRBJ1-1, with 7 bases matching TRBD1. The CDR3 extends over 18 amino acids. CDR1 is SEHNR, CDR2 FQNEAQ, per germline (reference sequence). The CDR3 bases are TGTGTCAGCAGCACAACCGGACAGGCCAAAGAGGGGAACACTGAAGCTTTCTTT. Residues: CVSSTTGQAKEGNTEAFF.

The chain uses TRBV27 and TRBJ1-5; D call uncertain. The CDR3 length is 13 residues. With 6 bases removed from V and 3 bases from J, the gap between germline ends came to 9 bases. Germline V gene lookup returns CDR1 MNHEY and CDR2 SMNVEV (reference sequence). The CDR3 coding sequence is TGTGCCAGCAGCTACACGTTCAATCAGCCCCAGCATTTT. Amino acids: CASSYTFNQPQHF.

This rearrangement joins TRBV20-1 to TRBJ2-1; no firm D call. The CDR3 loop spans 10 amino acids. The V gene's germline CDR1 is DFQATT and CDR2 SNEGSKA (reference sequence). Trimming left V 4 bases short and J 10 bases short, with 8 bases between. The CDR3 DNA follows: TGCAGTGCTAACCCCCGAGAGCAGTTCTTC. It is translated as CSANPREQFF.

This clonotype was seen repeatedly, ten times or more. An end of the junction does not agree with germline; a read error may underlie this. The gene calls are TRBV7-7 and TRBJ2-5; D may match TRBD1 or TRBD2 (6 bases each). CDR1 and CDR2 (germline): SSHAT, FNYEAQ (reference sequence). The length of the CDR3 is 15 residues. In DNA form, the CDR3 reads TGTGCTAGCAGCTTGGGAGGACAGCGCCAAGAGACCCAGTACTTC. Amino acids: CASSLGGQRQETQYF.

This clonotype has at least ten counts. This chain uses TRBV12-3 or TRBV12-4 with TRBJ1-2, with 11 bases lining up with TRBD1. The CDR3 extends over 15 amino acids. The trim removed 5 bases at V and 4 bases at J, leaving 6 bases unmatched. The CDR3 bases are TGTGCCAGCAGTCCGGACAGGGGGCGCGTCTATGGCTACACCTTC. Amino acids: CASSPDRGRVYGYTF.

The chain is built from TRBV20-1 and TRBJ1-5; D is uncertain. The CDR3 loop spans 13 amino acids. In germline, CDR1 is DFQATT, CDR2 SNEGSKA (reference sequence). V lost 6 bases and J lost 5, with 14 bases in between. The CDR3: CSALGDGYQPQHF. CDR3 DNA: TGCAGTGCACTTGGAGACGGATATCAGCCCCAGCATTTT.

This clonotype showed up just a few times. This sequence joins TRBV27 and TRBJ2-1, with D possibly being TRBD1 (5 bases). V shed 2 bases and J shed 5 bases, with 10 bases lying between them. This CDR3 comprises 14 residues. CDR1 and CDR2 from the germline V gene are MNHEY and SMNVEV (reference sequence). The CDR3 sequence: CASSLLRQNNEQFF. As DNA, the CDR3 is TGTGCCAGCAGTTTACTAAGACAGAACAATGAGCAGTTCTTC.

The chain is built from TRBV29-1 and TRBJ2-2, with TRBD1 matching over 9 bases. Germline V gene data show CDR1 as SQVTM and CDR2 as ANQGSEA. The CDR3 runs 13 residues. Losses at the gene ends were 4 bases for V and 3 bases for J; bases not matched to a gene: 0. The CDR3 region is CSVGTGDTGELFF. In DNA, the CDR3 is TGCAGCGTTGGGACAGGGGACACCGGGGAGCTGTTTTTT.

This clonotype was counted ten times or more. The V call is TRBV7-3, the J call TRBJ1-5, with D hard to call. Trimming cost V 2 bases and J 6 bases, with 8 bases left between them. Germline CDR1 and CDR2: SGHTA and FQGTGA. The CDR3 extends over 13 amino acids. The CDR3 region has the DNA TGTGCCAGCAGCTTACTTTATGGTCAGCCCCAGCATTTT. Translated: CASSLLYGQPQHF.

This clonotype was found many times. The V call is TRBV6-1, the J call TRBJ2-7; D gene uncertain. Germline V gene lookup returns CDR1 MNHNS and CDR2 SASEGT. Trimming cost V 0 bases and J 4 bases, with 7 bases left between them. This CDR3 has 13 residues. DNA of the CDR3: TGTGCCAGCAGTGAAGCCCGGACGTACGAGCAGTACTTC. Protein: CASSEARTYEQYF.